This T cell receptor beta chain is from a study of CD8+CD57+ T cells in acquired aplastic anemia. Broader study findings: There were over 25 CD8+ CDR3 sequences that occurred in both patients and controls.

Genomic DNA, serving as template, underwent TCR beta VDJ and CDR3 profiling. One entry per CDR3 protein results from TCRdb running MiXCR on the reads. The table has 160,000 or so distinct CDR3 sequences, around 43% seen once. This clonotype was observed many times. As yet, its antigen is unknown. In patients chosen for sequencing, flow cytometry had shown CD8+CD57+ cell expansion. V was trimmed by 3 bases and J by 3 bases, leaving 12 bases between them. This CDR3 is 14 amino acids long. The source of this sequence is a human donor with aplastic anemia. The rearrangement uses TRBV12-3 or TRBV12-4 and TRBJ2-7, with D maybe TRBD1 (6 bases). Sequenced: sorted CD4+, CD8+, or CD8+CD57+ T cells (not recorded which) from PBMCs. CDR3 protein: CASSFRRGHYEQYF. In nucleotides, the CDR3 is TGTGCCAGCAGTTTCCGCAGGGGACACTACGAGCAGTACTTC.